Listed below are T cell receptor beta chains from one sample, sequenced in a study of CD8+ T cells in alopecia areata. Here immunoSEQ multiplex PCR was the method, and the copy in TCRdb shows in-frame clones only, minus some. The sample shows approximately 210,000 clones, roughly 66% of them seen only once. The sample in question was CD4+ T cells sorted from blood, obtained at week 24, from a patient treated with tofacitinib. Source of these receptors: a human donor with alopecia areata. Each CDR3 is given with its conserved first and last residue. The D gene is left open where the match is weak. Part of the rows lack a size; the others show once, few, many or a class for expanded clones.

.,TRBJ1-5,TRBV4-3,.,CASSQDWANNQPQHF,TGCGCCAGCAGCCAAGATTGGGCAAACAATCAGCCCCAGCATTTT
.,TRBJ2-1,TRBV6-1,TRBD2,CASSEELAGVNEQFF,TGTGCCAGCAGTGAAGAACTAGCGGGTGTGAATGAGCAGTTCTTC
.,TRBJ1-5,TRBV9,TRBD1,CASSPGTGVNQPQHF,TGTGCCAGCAGCCCCGGGACAGGGGTTAATCAGCCCCAGCATTTT
.,TRBJ1-6,TRBV7-2,TRBD1,CASNQRQGIRSPLHF,TGTGCCAGCAACCAACGACAGGGGATTAGGTCACCCCTCCACTTT
few,TRBJ2-7,TRBV5-1,.,CASSLDGGAEQYF,TGCGCCAGCAGCTTGGATGGGGGCGCCGAGCAGTACTTC
.,TRBJ2-3,TRBV7-3,TRBD1,CASSRQGGDTQYF,TGTGCCAGCAGCAGACAGGGGGGAGATACGCAGTATTTT
.,TRBJ1-1,TRBV15,.,CATSRDYVNTEAFF,TGTGCCACCAGCAGAGATTACGTGAACACTGAAGCTTTCTTT
once,TRBJ1-2,TRBV18,.,CASSPGLLYGYTF,TGTGCCAGCTCACCAGGACTGCTGTATGGCTACACCTTC
few,TRBJ2-5,TRBV27,.,CASSYRQETQYF,TGTGCCAGCAGTTATCGACAAGAGACCCAGTACTTC
few,TRBJ2-7,TRBV28,.,CASGNYEQYF,TGTGCCAGCGGGAACTACGAGCAGTACTTC
.,TRBJ1-1,TRBV2,TRBD1,CASSVRQGNTEAFF,TGTGCCAGCAGTGTCAGACAGGGCAACACTGAAGCTTTCTTT
.,TRBJ1-1,TRBV15,.,CATSRDQGGNTEAFF,TGTGCCACCAGCAGAGATCAAGGGGGGAACACTGAAGCTTTCTTT
.,TRBJ2-1,TRBV5-6,.,CASSLILRAGANEQFF,TGTGCCAGCAGCTTGATTCTTAGGGCAGGGGCCAATGAGCAGTTCTTC
few,TRBJ2-7,TRBV19,TRBD2,CAIRRATGTSIYEQYF,TGTGCCATCAGGCGGGCGACCGGGACTAGCATTTACGAGCAGTACTTC
once,TRBJ2-7,TRBV9,TRBD2,CASSVASGGPYEQYF,TGTGCCAGCAGCGTAGCTAGCGGGGGGCCCTACGAGCAGTACTTC
.,TRBJ1-1,TRBV30,.,CACLRVGNTEAFF,TGTGCCTGCCTTAGAGTAGGGAACACTGAAGCTTTCTTT
once,TRBJ1-5,TRBV7-3,.,CASSPGPDQPQHF,TGTGCCAGCAGCCCAGGGCCGGATCAGCCCCAGCATTTT
.,TRBJ2-7,TRBV28,.,CASSHRAYYEQYF,TGTGCCAGCAGTCACCGGGCCTACTACGAGCAGTACTTC
once,TRBJ1-5,TRBV7-2,TRBD1,CASSPNVEGAKQPQHF,TGTGCCAGCAGCCCGAATGTGGAGGGGGCGAAGCAGCCCCAGCATTTT
.,TRBJ1-4,TRBV30,.,CAWSLGRYEKLFF,TGTGCCTGGAGTCTGGGTCGGTATGAAAAACTGTTTTTT
few,TRBJ2-3,TRBV5-1,.,CASRLVVGSDTQYF,TGCGCCAGCAGATTAGTGGTGGGGTCCGATACGCAGTATTTT
.,TRBJ2-1,TRBV30,.,CAWSVGGSSYNEQFF,TGTGCCTGGAGTGTTGGGGGGAGCTCCTACAATGAGCAGTTCTTC
few,TRBJ2-3,TRBV19,.,CASSISSKTDTQYF,TGTGCCAGTAGTATCTCCAGCAAGACAGATACGCAGTATTTT
few,TRBJ2-4,TRBV7-9,.,CASSFAFSQDAKNIQYF,TGTGCCAGCAGCTTCGCGTTTTCCCAGGATGCCAAAAACATTCAGTACTTC
.,TRBJ2-7,TRBV29-1,.,CSVVGLFQSSYEQYF,TGCAGCGTTGTTGGGCTCTTCCAATCCTCCTACGAGCAGTACTTC
.,TRBJ1-3,TRBV30,.,CAWSPDSGNTIYF,TGTGCCTGGAGTCCCGATTCTGGAAACACCATATATTTT
.,TRBJ1-5,TRBV30,.,CAWSVYGRNQPQHF,TGTGCCTGGAGTGTTTACGGACGGAATCAGCCCCAGCATTTT
once,TRBJ1-2,TRBV9,.,CASSVGQLHYGYTF,TGTGCCAGCAGCGTAGGGCAGCTACACTATGGCTACACCTTC
.,TRBJ1-6,TRBV5-6,.,CASSLMTGVRSNSPLHF,TGTGCCAGCAGCCTGATGACAGGCGTGCGGAGTAATTCACCCCTCCACTTT
.,TRBJ2-2,TRBV4-2,.,CASATRDLGTGELFF,TGTGCCAGCGCAACCCGGGACCTGGGTACCGGGGAGCTGTTTTTT
few,TRBJ2-1,TRBV9,TRBD2,CASSALGGGHNEQFF,TGTGCCAGCAGCGCCTTAGGCGGGGGGCACAATGAGCAGTTCTTC
few,TRBJ1-3,TRBV30,.,CAWSVLGNTIYF,TGTGCCTGGAGTGTACTTGGAAACACCATATATTTT
once,TRBJ1-2,TRBV7-9,TRBD1,CASSYPIPGQGMDGYTF,TGTGCCAGCAGTTACCCTATTCCGGGACAGGGGATGGATGGCTACACCTTC
few,TRBJ2-1,TRBV29-1,.,CSLLDLSSYNEQFF,TGCAGCCTCTTGGACCTAAGCTCCTACAATGAGCAGTTCTTC
.,TRBJ2-2,TRBV6-6,.,CASSLTIGELFF,TGTGCCAGCAGCTTGACGATCGGGGAGCTGTTTTTT
.,TRBJ1-1,TRBV30,.,CAWSKVNTEAFF,TGTGCCTGGAGTAAGGTCAACACTGAAGCTTTCTTT
few,TRBJ2-7,TRBV7-2,TRBD1,CASYRTGYSSGQYF,TGTGCCAGCTATAGGACAGGGTACTCTAGTGGGCAGTACTTC
.,TRBJ2-2,TRBV5-1,.,CASSFRRGTGELFF,TGCGCCAGCAGCTTCCGTCGGGGTACCGGGGAGCTGTTTTTT
.,TRBJ2-1,TRBV15,TRBD1,CATSRGGTGGEEQFF,TGTGCCACCAGCAGAGGGGGAACAGGGGGCGAGGAGCAGTTCTTC
few,TRBJ1-2,TRBV5-1,TRBD1,CASSLWGQGNGYTF,TGCGCCAGCAGCTTATGGGGACAGGGGAATGGCTACACCTTC
few,TRBJ2-1,TRBV10-3,.,CAISIDNEQFF,TGTGCCATCAGTATCGACAATGAGCAGTTCTTC
.,TRBJ1-2,TRBV6-5,.,CASSQGSGYTF,TGTGCCAGCTCGCAGGGAAGTGGCTACACCTTC
.,TRBJ2-2,TRBV30,TRBD1,CAWDRGNTGELFF,TGTGCCTGGGACAGGGGCAACACCGGGGAGCTGTTTTTT
.,TRBJ1-2,TRBV30,.,CAWTQDGLGGYTF,TGTGCCTGGACCCAGGACGGGCTTGGTGGCTACACCTTC
.,TRBJ2-7,TRBV7-2,TRBD1,CASRRRDSTYEQYF,TGTGCCAGCAGGCGCCGGGACAGCACCTACGAGCAGTACTTC
once,TRBJ2-1,TRBV2,TRBD2,CASRSQTSGAYNEQFF,TGTGCCAGCAGAAGTCAGACTAGCGGGGCCTACAATGAGCAGTTCTTC
.,TRBJ2-5,TRBV5-1,.,CASRLGGPETQYF,TGCGCCAGCCGGCTAGGAGGACCAGAGACCCAGTACTTC
.,TRBJ1-1,TRBV29-1,TRBD1,CSVGQGRGTEAFF,TGCAGCGTAGGACAGGGACGGGGCACTGAAGCTTTCTTT
few,TRBJ1-5,TRBV29-1,TRBD1,CSVGEGADQPQHF,TGCAGCGTGGGTGAGGGGGCGGATCAGCCCCAGCATTTT
.,TRBJ2-1,TRBV10-3,TRBD2,CAISVFSGGADEQFF,TGTGCCATCAGTGTCTTTAGCGGGGGGGCCGATGAGCAGTTCTTC
.,TRBJ2-7,TRBV7-2,.,CASSLAGAYEQYF,TGTGCCAGCAGCTTAGCGGGGGCCTACGAGCAGTACTTC
.,TRBJ1-1,TRBV29-1,TRBD1,CSVEPDRETEAFF,TGCAGCGTTGAGCCTGACAGGGAGACTGAAGCTTTCTTT
.,TRBJ1-2,TRBV4-3,TRBD1,CASSHGYRSGTGYGYTF,TGCGCCAGCAGCCATGGGTATCGTTCCGGGACAGGTTACGGCTACACCTTC
.,TRBJ1-2,TRBV6-5,.,CASSFTPGQDYGYTF,TGTGCCAGCAGTTTTACCCCCGGGCAGGACTATGGCTACACCTTC
.,TRBJ1-6,TRBV30,TRBD1,CAWRDRGTSPLHF,TGTGCCTGGAGAGACAGGGGAACTTCACCCCTCCACTTT